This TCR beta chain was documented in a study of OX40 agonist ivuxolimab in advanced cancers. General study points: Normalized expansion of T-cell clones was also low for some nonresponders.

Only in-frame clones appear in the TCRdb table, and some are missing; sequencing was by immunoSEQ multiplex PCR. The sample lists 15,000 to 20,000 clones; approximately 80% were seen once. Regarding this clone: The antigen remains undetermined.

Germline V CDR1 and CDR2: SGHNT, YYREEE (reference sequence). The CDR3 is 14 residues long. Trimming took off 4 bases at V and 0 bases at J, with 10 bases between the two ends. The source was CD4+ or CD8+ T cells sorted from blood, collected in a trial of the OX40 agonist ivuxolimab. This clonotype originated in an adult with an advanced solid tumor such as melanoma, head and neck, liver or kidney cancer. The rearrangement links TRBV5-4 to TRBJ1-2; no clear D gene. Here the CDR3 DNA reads TGTGCCAGCAGCCCGGAAGGGTCTAACTATGGCTACACCTTC. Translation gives CASSPEGSNYGYTF.